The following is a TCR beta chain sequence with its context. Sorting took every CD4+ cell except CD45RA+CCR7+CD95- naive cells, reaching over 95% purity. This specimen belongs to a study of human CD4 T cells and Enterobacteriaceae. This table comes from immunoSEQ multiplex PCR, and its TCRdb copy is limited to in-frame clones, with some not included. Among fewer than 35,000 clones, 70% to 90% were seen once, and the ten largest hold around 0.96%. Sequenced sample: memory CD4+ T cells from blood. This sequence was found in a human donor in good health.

As DNA, the CDR3 is TGTGCCAGCAGTCCAGGACAGGGCGTTCAGGGCTACACCTTC. This sequence encodes CASSPGQGVQGYTF. The V and J genes are TRBV28 and TRBJ1-2, with 8 positions matching TRBD1. Germline V gene lookup returns CDR1 MDHEN and CDR2 SYDVKM. Unmatched junction bases numbered 10, after V lost 5 bases and J lost 8 bases. The length of the CDR3 is 14 residues.